The T cell receptor (beta chain) described here comes from a study of cytomegalovirus exposure and HLA in healthy donors. Study-level findings and limits: Among the CMV-associated chains, a few were confirmed in vitro as specific for CMV antigens. Certain sequence variants were highly shared and formed a cluster, and this cluster was likely a sequencing artifact. An assumption of roughly uniform sequencing depth across donors underlay the presence/absence analyses.

Whereas donors were nominally healthy upon sampling, unrecorded immune exposures were probable. This clone was counted between two and nine times. Its antigen is not identified. Researchers ran the PCR with 60 Vbeta and 13 Jbeta primers. Sequencing was performed with immunoSEQ multiplex PCR; in TCRdb, only in-frame clones are kept and a portion is missing. The table has roughly 120,000 clones, 80% seen once. V dropped 5 bases and J dropped 4; count of bases not matched to a gene: 7. Germline CDR1 is MNHEY and CDR2 is SMNVEV (reference sequence). The length of the CDR3 is 14 residues. The sequenced material came from PBMCs. J is TRBJ1-2 and V is TRBV27, with 7 bases matching TRBD1. This clonotype was sampled from a man aged 50 to 60 in good health and CMV-seronegative. The CDR3 DNA sequence: TGTGCCAGCAGTGAGAGGACAGGCATCTATGGCTACACCTTC. The encoded protein is CASSERTGIYGYTF.